This T cell receptor beta chain was sequenced during a study of T cells in Graves' hyperthyroidism and ophthalmopathy. General study results and limits: Ophthalmopathy prediction by the model preceded onset by a median roughly 6.3 months.

CDR3 length: 15 amino acids. The V gene end was trimmed by 5 bases and the J gene end by 2 bases; junction bases not matched to a gene: 4. The germline V gene has CDR1 SNHLY and CDR2 FYNNEI. Calling Graves' hyperthyroidism stable meant ophthalmopathy did not progress within 18 months. Based on clinical symptoms, serum thyroxine and TRAb, thyroid ultrasound and orbital computed tomography, diagnoses were reached. As to this clonotype: What it recognizes is unknown.

Amplified TCR beta CDR3 regions came from RNA transcripts. RT-PCR in the first round (using the HTBI primer set) targeted the TCR CDR3. TCRdb called the multiplex PCR reads again in MiXCR, with one record for every CDR3 protein. The sample lists 89,000 or so distinct CDR3 sequences, roughly 40% seen once, with roughly 10% in the top ten. The receptor's source is a woman younger than 45 with Graves' hyperthyroidism. Sequencing used peripheral blood or thyroid tissue (not recorded which). This chain uses TRBV2 with TRBJ2-2, with 8 bases fitting TRBD2. CDR3 DNA: TGTGCCAGCAGTTCGGGGGGGGCTAACACCGGGGAGCTGTTTTTT. Its protein product is CASSSGGANTGELFF.